These 8 T cell receptor beta chains were all obtained from the same sample, sequenced in a study of CD8 T cells in ankylosing spondylitis. From the 5' RACE reads, TCRdb called clonotypes with MiXCR, one entry per CDR3 protein. The sample has roughly 230,000 distinct CDR3 sequences, more than 15% seen once. Material: blood, either unsorted or a sorted T cell fraction (not recorded which). Receptors originate from a male donor with ankylosing spondylitis or in good health (not recorded which).

About this clonotype itself: One junction end disagrees with the germline gene, perhaps due to a read error. The chain joins TRBV6-1 to TRBJ2-1; 8 bases line up with TRBD2. The CDR3 sequence is 15 residues long. Germline assignment: CDR1 MNHNS and CDR2 SASEGT. In DNA form, the CDR3 reads TGTGCCAGCAGTCCTCCGGGACTAGAATACAATAAGCAGTTCTTC. Translating gives CASSPPGLEYNKQFF.

A few counts support this clonotype. Its ends do not fully match the called genes, so a read error is possible. The chain combines TRBV5-1 with TRBJ2-7; no reliable D call. The V gene's germline CDR1 is SGHRS and CDR2 YFSETQ. CDR3 length: 13 amino acids. CDR3 residues: CASRLGISYEQYF. Here the CDR3 DNA reads TGCGCCAGCAGATTGGGGATCTCCTACGAGCAGTACTTC.

Only a few counts were recorded for this clonotype. The J gene is TRBJ2-7, the V gene TRBV9; D unclear. CDR3 length equals 14 residues. The V gene's germline CDR1 is SGDLS and CDR2 YYNGEE. V lost 4 bases, J lost 0 bases, and 11 bases lay in between. CDR3 nucleotide sequence: TGTGCCAGCAGCCCTGCGGCTGACTCCTACGAGCAGTACTTC. Residues: CASSPAADSYEQYF.

The rearrangement joins TRBV6-5 to TRBJ2-3; 7 nucleotides align to TRBD1. Germline V CDR1 and CDR2: MNHEY, SVGAGI. V shed 6 bases and J 1 base; nucleotides not matched to a gene: 13. There are 17 residues in the CDR3. CDR3 bases: TGTGCCAGCAGCTATTCCCCGCAGGGGGTTGGCACAGATACGCAGTATTTT. Encoded protein: CASSYSPQGVGTDTQYF.

This clonotype has more than one count but fewer than ten. This chain joins TRBV20-1 and TRBJ2-1; D is possibly TRBD2 (6 bases). Germline values: CDR1 DFQATT, CDR2 SNEGSKA (reference sequence). The germline V and J ends were trimmed by 0 bases and 4 bases, with 10 bases remaining between them. This CDR3 has 14 residues. The CDR3 here is CSARDIGLYNEQFF. In DNA, the CDR3 is TGCAGTGCTAGAGATATAGGACTATACAATGAGCAGTTCTTC.

In this sample, this clonotype turned up a few times. This chain links TRBV4-3 with TRBJ2-7; 13 nucleotides agree with TRBD2. Germline values: CDR1 LGHNA, CDR2 YSLEER. This CDR3 spans 15 amino acids. V lost 3 bases, J lost 3 bases, and 2 bases stayed unmatched. The CDR3 bases are TGCGCCAGCAGCCACGGACTAGCGGGAGTCTACGAGCAGTACTTC. This translates into CASSHGLAGVYEQYF.

On this clonotype itself: Being one base from a much bigger clone, this may be a read error. The rearrangement joins TRBV29-1 to TRBJ2-3, with 9 bases matching TRBD2. Germline CDR1 reads SQVTM; CDR2 reads ANQGSEA. The junction had 3 bases not matched to a gene; V was cut back by 2 bases and J by 3 bases. The CDR3 loop spans 14 amino acids. CDR3 amino acids: CSVESSGRTDTQYF. The CDR3 DNA reads as TGCAGCGTTGAAAGTAGCGGGAGAACAGATACGCAGTATTTT.

This clonotype showed up just a few times. The chain couples TRBV29-1 to TRBJ2-7; possibly TRBD2 for D (6 bases). Germline lookup yields CDR1 SQVTM and CDR2 ANQGSEA. The CDR3 runs to 16 residues. Trimming took 1 base from V and 2 from J, leaving 18 bases between them. CDR3 amino acids: CSVEGASVGGAYEQYF. Written as DNA, the CDR3 is TGCAGCGTTGAAGGGGCCTCGGTGGGAGGCGCCTACGAGCAGTACTTC.